One sample yielded the 15 T cell receptor beta chains listed below, sequenced in a study of response to subunit inactivated influenza vaccine. Using its own MiXCR run on the RT-PCR reads, TCRdb lists one record per CDR3 protein. This table has roughly 710,000 distinct CDR3 sequences, about 15% appearing once. The input for sequencing was PBMCs from blood, taken 14 to 15 days before vaccination. Receptor source: a man between 45 and 60 years old who received an inactivated influenza vaccine.

The gene calls are TRBV7-2 and TRBJ2-2; 10 nucleotides line up with TRBD1. Germline trimming cut 8 bases from V and 5 bases from J; bases unmatched to any gene: 5. The CDR3 runs to 14 residues. Per germline, CDR1 SGHTA and CDR2 FQGNSA. The CDR3 spells CASRQGASTGELFF. Written as DNA, the CDR3 is TGTGCCAGCCGACAGGGGGCTAGTACCGGGGAGCTGTTTTTT.

This clonotype has a handful of counts. The chain has TRBV6-2 or TRBV6-3 and TRBJ2-4, with a tentative D call TRBD2 (5 bases). Germline-derived CDR1 and CDR2 are MNHEY and SVGEGT. This CDR3 comprises 17 residues. Between the trimmed V and J ends, which lost 6 bases and 4 bases, there was a span of 22 bases. The CDR3 sequence: CASSPPPYRTSKNIQYF. CDR3 DNA: TGTGCCAGCAGCCCTCCCCCATACCGGACTTCGAAAAACATTCAGTACTTC.

This clonotype occurred many times. V is TRBV9 and J is TRBJ2-2, with D perhaps assigned TRBD1 or TRBD2 (6 bases each). The length of the CDR3 is 16 residues. CDR1 and CDR2 (germline): SGDLS, YYNGEE. V was clipped by 4 bases and J by 4 bases, with 17 bases between them. The DNA for the CDR3 is TGTGCCAGCAGCCCTAGGGGGGTTTTGAGCACCGGGGAGCTGTTTTTT. Amino acids: CASSPRGVLSTGELFF.

The chain is built from TRBV27 and TRBJ2-5; 8 positions agree with TRBD2. With V trimmed by 3 bases and J by 5 bases, 14 bases remained unmatched. Germline CDR1 MNHEY, CDR2 SMNVEV (reference sequence). CDR3 size: 17 residues. The CDR3 DNA sequence: TGTGCCAGCAGTTTGGTCCCGAGAAGCGGGGGTTGGGAGACCCAGTACTTC. As protein: CASSLVPRSGGWETQYF.

This clonotype has more than one count but fewer than ten. The rearrangement joins TRBV24-1 to TRBJ2-1, with D possibly being TRBD1 or TRBD2 (5 bases each). Germline V gene sequence: CDR1 KGHDR, CDR2 SFDVKD. The CDR3 covers 17 residues. Between the trimmed V and J ends, which lost 2 bases and 0 bases, there was a span of 13 bases. The DNA for the CDR3 is TGTGCCACCAGTGATTCAGGGAGATCGAGCTCCTACAATGAGCAGTTCTTC. Amino acid sequence: CATSDSGRSSSYNEQFF.

In nucleotides, the CDR3 is TGTGCCAGCAGTGAAGGTCGGTCGGGGGAGCTGTTTTTT. Its translation: CASSEGRSGELFF. V is TRBV6-1 and J is TRBJ2-2; D is ambiguous. Per germline, CDR1 MNHNS and CDR2 SASEGT. The CDR3 is 13 amino acids. V gave up 1 base and J gave up 8 bases, with 8 bases separating them.

In its sample, this clonotype was seen many times. In DNA, the CDR3 is TGTGCCAGCAGGGACAGGTGGGTGGGTGAGCAGTTCTTC. It translates to CASRDRWVGEQFF. V is TRBV2 and J is TRBJ2-1; TRBD1 matches at 7 bases. V trimming: 6 bases; J trimming: 9 bases; junction bases outside the gene matches: 8. Per the germline V gene, CDR1 is SNHLY and CDR2 is FYNNEI. The CDR3 is 13 amino acids. Complete variable domain (other parts from reference TRBV2 and TRBJ2-1): EPEVTQTPSHQVTQMGQEVILRCVPISNHLYFYWYRQILGQKVEFLVSFYNNEISEKSEIFDDQFSVERPDGSNFTLKIRSTKLEDSAMYFCASRDRWVGEQFFGPGTRLTVL.

The chain couples TRBV6-2 or TRBV6-3 to TRBJ2-3; 13 bases are shared with TRBD2. The CDR3 length is 21 residues. V was clipped by 6 bases and J by 1 base; unmatched bases: 19. Germline values: CDR1 MNHEY, CDR2 SVGEGT. CDR3 in DNA: TGTGCCAGCAGGCCCCTGGGCCTTCAGCCGGGACTAGCGGGACGCACAGATACGCAGTATTTT. Amino acids: CASRPLGLQPGLAGRTDTQYF.

The genes are TRBV20-1 and TRBJ2-5; 7 nucleotides line up with TRBD1. The CDR3 length is 14 residues. The germline V gene encodes CDR1 DFQATT and CDR2 SNEGSKA (reference sequence). The V gene end was trimmed by 1 base and the J gene end by 1 base; junction bases not matched to a gene: 3. The CDR3 sequence: CSARARQGQETQYF. The CDR3 DNA is TGCAGTGCTAGAGCCCGACAGGGCCAAGAGACCCAGTACTTC.

Only a few counts were recorded for this clonotype. V usage is TRBV29-1 and J usage is TRBJ1-6, with TRBD1 as a possible D gene (6 bases). Germline V gene data show CDR1 as SQVTM and CDR2 as ANQGSEA. The CDR3 length is 13 residues. Trimming removed 6 bases from V and 9 bases from J, with 15 bases in between. The CDR3 sequence: CSVRTDEGSPLHF. The CDR3, as DNA: TGCAGCGTACGGACAGATGAAGGTTCACCCCTCCACTTT.

The CDR3 loop is CATYGGLLETQYF. CDR3 nucleotide sequence: TGTGCCACCTACGGGGGATTGTTGGAGACCCAGTACTTC. This chain links TRBV28 with TRBJ2-5; D might be TRBD2 (6 bases). Germline values: CDR1 MDHEN, CDR2 SYDVKM. V lost 10 bases and J lost 5, with 17 bases in between. The CDR3 is made up of 13 amino acids.

At least ten counts were recorded for this clonotype. The chain uses TRBV5-1 and TRBJ2-2, with D perhaps given as TRBD1 or TRBD2 (5 bases each). The germline V and J ends were trimmed by 0 bases and 4 bases, with 13 bases remaining between them. This CDR3 spans 16 amino acids. Germline CDR1 SGHRS, CDR2 YFSETQ. CDR3 nucleotide sequence: TGCGCCAGCAGCTTGGAGGGACGGACGACCACCGGGGAGCTGTTTTTT. Residues: CASSLEGRTTTGELFF.

The CDR3 nucleotides are TGTGCCAGCAGCCAAGGAGGACAGGGGGGTGGTTCACCCCTCCACTTT. Translation: CASSQGGQGGGSPLHF. The V gene is TRBV3-1, the J gene TRBJ1-6; the match to TRBD1 covers 10 bases. The CDR3 length is 16 residues. V lost 1 base and J lost 9; bases outside the gene matches: 6. Germline loops: CDR1 LGHDT, CDR2 YNNKEL (reference sequence).

This clonotype has a handful of counts. The genes are TRBV27 and TRBJ2-4; TRBD1 matches 7 bases. V shed 4 bases, J shed 0 bases, and the junction held 15 bases outside the gene matches. CDR1 is MNHEY and CDR2 is SMNVEV in the germline V gene (reference sequence). CDR3 length: 19 amino acids. CDR3 protein: CASSSYPGQLVLAKNIQYF. The CDR3 region has the DNA TGTGCCAGCAGTTCGTATCCGGGACAGCTTGTATTAGCCAAAAACATTCAGTACTTC.

This chain uses TRBV19 with TRBJ2-2; weak D call: TRBD2 (6 bases). The CDR3 consists of 15 residues. V was pared by 9 bases and J by 3 bases, with 17 bases between. Germline values: CDR1 LNHDA, CDR2 SQIVND (reference sequence). The CDR3 DNA reads TGTGCCAGCCGCCCTACTAGCCTCCACACCGGGGAGCTGTTTTTT. It is translated as CASRPTSLHTGELFF.